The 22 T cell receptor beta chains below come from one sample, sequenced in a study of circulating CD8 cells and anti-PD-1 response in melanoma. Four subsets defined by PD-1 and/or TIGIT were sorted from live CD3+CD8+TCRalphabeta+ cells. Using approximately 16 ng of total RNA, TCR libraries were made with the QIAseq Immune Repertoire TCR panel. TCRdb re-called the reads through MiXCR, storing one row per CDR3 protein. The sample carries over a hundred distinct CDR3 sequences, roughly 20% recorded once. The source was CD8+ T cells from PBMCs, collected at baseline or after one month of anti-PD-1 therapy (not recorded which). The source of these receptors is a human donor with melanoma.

The CDR3 sequence: CASRLRASAEAFF. The CDR3 coding sequence is TGTGCCAGCAGACTTAGGGCAAGCGCTGAAGCTTTCTTT. The chain couples TRBV28 to TRBJ1-1; D call uncertain. Per the germline V gene, CDR1 is MDHEN and CDR2 is SYDVKM. V was clipped by 6 bases and J by 6 bases, with 14 bases between them. The CDR3 has 13 residues.

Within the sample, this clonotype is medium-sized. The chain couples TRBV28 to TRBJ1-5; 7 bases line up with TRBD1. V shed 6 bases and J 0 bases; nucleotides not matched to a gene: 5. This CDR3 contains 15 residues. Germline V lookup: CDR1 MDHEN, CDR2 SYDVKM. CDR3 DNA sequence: TGTGCCAGCAGCCCGACAGGGAATAGCAATCAGCCCCAGCATTTT. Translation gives CASSPTGNSNQPQHF.

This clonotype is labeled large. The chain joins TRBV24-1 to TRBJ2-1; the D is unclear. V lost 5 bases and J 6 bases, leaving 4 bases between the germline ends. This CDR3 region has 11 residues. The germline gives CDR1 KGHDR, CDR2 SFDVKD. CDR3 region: CATSAGNEQFF. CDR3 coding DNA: TGTGCCACCAGTGCGGGCAATGAGCAGTTCTTC.

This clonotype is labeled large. The CDR3 region has the DNA TGTGCCAGCAGCTCTCGACTAGCGGGACCCCAAGAGACCCAGTACTTC. Protein product: CASSSRLAGPQETQYF. The chain uses TRBV7-3 and TRBJ2-5, with 11 bases fitting TRBD2. The germline CDR1 and CDR2 sequences are SGHTA and FQGTGA. Losses at the gene ends were 4 bases for V and 1 base for J; bases not matched to a gene: 5. This CDR3 is 16 amino acids long.

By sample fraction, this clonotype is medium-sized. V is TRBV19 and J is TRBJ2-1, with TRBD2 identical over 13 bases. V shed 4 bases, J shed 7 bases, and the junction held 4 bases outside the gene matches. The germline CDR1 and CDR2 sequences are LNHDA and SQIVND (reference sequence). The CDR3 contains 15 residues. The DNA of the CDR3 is TGTGCCAGTAGTAGCTGGACTAGCGGGGGTAATGAGCAGTTCTTC. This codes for CASSSWTSGGNEQFF.

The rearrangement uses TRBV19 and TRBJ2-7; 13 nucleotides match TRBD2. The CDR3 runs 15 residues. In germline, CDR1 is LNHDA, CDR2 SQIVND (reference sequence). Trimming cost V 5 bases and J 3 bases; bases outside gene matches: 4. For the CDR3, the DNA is TGTGCCAGTAGTTGGGGACTAGCGGGGATCTACGAGCAGTACTTC. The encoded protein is CASSWGLAGIYEQYF.

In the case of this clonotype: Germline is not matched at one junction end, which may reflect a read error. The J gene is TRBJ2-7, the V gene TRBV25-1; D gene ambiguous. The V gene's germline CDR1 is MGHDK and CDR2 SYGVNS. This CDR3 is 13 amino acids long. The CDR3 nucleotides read TGTGCCAGCAGTGTTGGAAGATCCTTCGAGCAGTACTTC. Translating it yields CASSVGRSFEQYF.

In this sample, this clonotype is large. CDR3 sequence reads: CASSLSSGTDTQYF. In DNA, the CDR3 is TGTGCCAGCAGTTTGTCTAGCGGCACAGATACGCAGTATTTT. The chain links TRBV28 to TRBJ2-3, with D possibly being TRBD2 (6 bases). V was clipped by 3 bases and J by 1 base, with 8 bases between them. CDR3 length: 14 residues. Germline-derived CDR1 and CDR2 are MDHEN and SYDVKM.

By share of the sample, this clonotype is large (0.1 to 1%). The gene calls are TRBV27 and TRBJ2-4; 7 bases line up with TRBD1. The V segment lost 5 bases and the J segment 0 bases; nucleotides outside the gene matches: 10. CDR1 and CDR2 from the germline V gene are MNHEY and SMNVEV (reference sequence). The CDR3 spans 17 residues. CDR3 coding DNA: TGTGCCAGCAGTGTACGACAGGGCGGGCTAGCCAAAAACATTCAGTACTTC. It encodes CASSVRQGGLAKNIQYF.

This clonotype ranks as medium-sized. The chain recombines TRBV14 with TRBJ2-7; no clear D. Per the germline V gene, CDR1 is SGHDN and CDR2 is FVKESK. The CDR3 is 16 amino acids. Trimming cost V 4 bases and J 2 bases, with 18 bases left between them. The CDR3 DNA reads TGTGCCAGCAGCCTGCTGGATAAGAAAATAGCCTACGAGCAGTACTTC. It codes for CASSLLDKKIAYEQYF.

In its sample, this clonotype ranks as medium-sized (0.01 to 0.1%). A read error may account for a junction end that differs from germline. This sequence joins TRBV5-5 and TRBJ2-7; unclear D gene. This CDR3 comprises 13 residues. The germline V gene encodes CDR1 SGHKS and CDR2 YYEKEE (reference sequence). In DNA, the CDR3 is TGTGCCAGCAGCTCCCCCTTAATCAGCGAGCGGTACTTC. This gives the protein CASSSPLISERYF.

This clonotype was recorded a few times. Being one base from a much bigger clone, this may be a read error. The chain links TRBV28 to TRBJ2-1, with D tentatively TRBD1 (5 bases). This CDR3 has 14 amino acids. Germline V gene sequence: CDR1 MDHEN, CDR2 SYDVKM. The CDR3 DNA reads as TGTGCCAGCAGACGACAGAGCTCCTACAGTGAGCAGTTCTTC. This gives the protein CASRRQSSYSEQFF.

The CDR3 here is CASSDAGNTIYF. CDR3 DNA sequence: TGTGCCAGCAGTGATGCTGGAAACACCATATATTTT. V is TRBV2 and J is TRBJ1-3; no clear D gene. V was shortened by 3 bases and J by 2 bases, with 2 bases between the two germline ends. Germline V gene data show CDR1 as SNHLY and CDR2 as FYNNEI. The CDR3 is 12 amino acids.

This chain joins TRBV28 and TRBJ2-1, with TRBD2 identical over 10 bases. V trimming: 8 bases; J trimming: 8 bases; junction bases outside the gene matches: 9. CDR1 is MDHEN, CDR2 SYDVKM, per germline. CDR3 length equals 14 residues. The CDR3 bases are TGTGCCAGCGCTAGCGGGAGTGGGGCGCATGAGCAGTTCTTC. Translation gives CASASGSGAHEQFF.

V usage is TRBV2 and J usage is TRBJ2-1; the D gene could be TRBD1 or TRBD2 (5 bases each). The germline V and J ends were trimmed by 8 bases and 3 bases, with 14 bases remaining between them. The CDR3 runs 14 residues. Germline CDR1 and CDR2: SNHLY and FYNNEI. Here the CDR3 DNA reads TGTGCCAGCTTACCGGGGACGATCTACAATGAGCAGTTCTTC. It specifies CASLPGTIYNEQFF.

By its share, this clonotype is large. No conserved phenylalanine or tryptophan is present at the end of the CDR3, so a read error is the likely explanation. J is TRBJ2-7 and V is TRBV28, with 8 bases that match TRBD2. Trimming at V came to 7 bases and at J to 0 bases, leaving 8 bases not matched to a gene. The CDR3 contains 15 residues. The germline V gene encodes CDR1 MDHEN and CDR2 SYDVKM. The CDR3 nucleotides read TGTGCCAGCAAACACATAGCGGGGAGCTCCTACGAGCAGTACTCC. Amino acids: CASKHIAGSSYEQYS.

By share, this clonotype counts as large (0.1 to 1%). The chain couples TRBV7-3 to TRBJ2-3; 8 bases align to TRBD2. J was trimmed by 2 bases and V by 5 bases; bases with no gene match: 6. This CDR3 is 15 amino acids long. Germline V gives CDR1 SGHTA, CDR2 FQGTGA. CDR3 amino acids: CASSRLASNTDTQYF. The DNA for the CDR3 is TGTGCCAGCAGCCGACTAGCGTCTAACACAGATACGCAGTATTTT. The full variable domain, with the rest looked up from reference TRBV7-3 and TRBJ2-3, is GAGVSQTPSNKVTEKGKYVELRCDPISGHTALYWYRQSLGQGPEFLIYFQGTGAADDSGLPNDRFFAVRPEGSVSTLKIQRTERGDSAVYLCASSRLASNTDTQYFGPGTRLTVL.

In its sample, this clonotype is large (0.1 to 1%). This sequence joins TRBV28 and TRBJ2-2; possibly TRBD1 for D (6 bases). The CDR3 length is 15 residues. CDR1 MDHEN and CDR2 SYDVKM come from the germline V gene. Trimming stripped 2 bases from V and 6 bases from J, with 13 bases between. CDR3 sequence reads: CASSLITGMSGELFF. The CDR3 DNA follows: TGTGCCAGCAGTTTAATAACAGGGATGTCCGGGGAGCTGTTTTTT.

CDR3 nucleotide sequence: TGTGCCAGCAGCAACCAAGAGACCCAGTACTTC. Amino acids: CASSNQETQYF. The chain links TRBV9 to TRBJ2-5; no firm D call. Trimming shortened V by 4 bases and J by 0 bases, and 1 base separated the two germline ends. Germline V gene data show CDR1 as SGDLS and CDR2 as YYNGEE. This CDR3 contains 11 residues. Full variable domain (missing parts from reference TRBV9 and TRBJ2-5): DSGVTQTPKHLITATGQRVTLRCSPRSGDLSVYWYQQSLDQGLQFLIQYYNGEERAKGNILERFSAQQFPDLHSELNLSSLELGDSALYFCASSNQETQYFGPGTRLLVL.

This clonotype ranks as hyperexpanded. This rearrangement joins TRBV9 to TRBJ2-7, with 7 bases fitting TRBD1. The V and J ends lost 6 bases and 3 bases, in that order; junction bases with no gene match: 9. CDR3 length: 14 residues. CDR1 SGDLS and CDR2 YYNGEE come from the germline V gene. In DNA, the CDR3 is TGTGCCAGCAACTCACAGGGGATAAACTACGAGCAGTACTTC. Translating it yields CASNSQGINYEQYF.

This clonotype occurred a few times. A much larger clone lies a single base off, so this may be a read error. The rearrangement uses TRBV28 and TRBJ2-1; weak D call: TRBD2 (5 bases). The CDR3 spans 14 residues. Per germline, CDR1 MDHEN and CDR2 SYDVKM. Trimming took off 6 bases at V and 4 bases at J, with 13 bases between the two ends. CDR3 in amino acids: CASRIVGVYNEQFF. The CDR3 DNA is TGTGCCAGCAGGATAGTGGGAGTTTACAATGAGCAGTTCTTC.

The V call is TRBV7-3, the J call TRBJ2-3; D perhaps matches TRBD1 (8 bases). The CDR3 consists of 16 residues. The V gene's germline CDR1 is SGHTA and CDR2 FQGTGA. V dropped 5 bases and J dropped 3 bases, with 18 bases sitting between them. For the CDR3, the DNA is TGTGCCAGCAGCACTGGACAGGGAGGGCTAACAGATACGCAGTATTTT. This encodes CASSTGQGGLTDTQYF.